Listed below are T cell receptor beta chains from one sample, sequenced in a study of blood T cell repertoires in COVID-19. Sequenced by immunoSEQ multiplex PCR; TCRdb stores in-frame clones only, minus some. This repertoire shows 90,000 to 120,000 clones, over 65% found once; its top ten account for about 1.8%. Input material: peripheral blood. The source is a woman aged 40 to 55 with acute or convalescent COVID-19. Each CDR3 is given with its conserved first and last residue. The order of the fields is clone size, D gene, J gene, V gene, CDR3 DNA, CDR3 protein. A D gene is named only where the DNA matches it firmly. Clone sizes are given selectively: once, few, many, or a class where the clone is expanded.

NA NA TRBJ1-2 TRBV5-4 TGTGCCAGCAGTACGGACTACCCAATGGGCTACACCTTC CASSTDYPMGYTF
NA NA TRBJ1-5 TRBV28 TGTGCCAGCAGTTTACGGGAGCGGAATCAGCCCCAGCATTTT CASSLRERNQPQHF
NA NA TRBJ2-1 TRBV14 TGTGCCAGCAGCCCCCGGGTAGGTAGCTCCTACAATGAGCAGTTCTTC CASSPRVGSSYNEQFF
NA NA TRBJ1-2 TRBV21-1 TGTGCCAGCAGACAAGACAGGGGGGGCTACACCTTC CASRQDRGGYTF
many TRBD2 TRBJ2-1 TRBV7-7 TGTGCCAGCAGCCTCCAGCGGGGGGCATACAATGAGCAGTTCTTC CASSLQRGAYNEQFF
NA TRBD1 TRBJ1-2 TRBV6-1 TGTGCCAGCAGTGAATGGGACACGGACAGGAGTTATGGCTACACCTTC CASSEWDTDRSYGYTF
NA NA TRBJ2-3 TRBV2 TGTGCCAGCAGTGACATGGGGCTCGTTACAGATACGCAGTATTTT CASSDMGLVTDTQYF
NA TRBD2 TRBJ2-5 TRBV5-1 TGCGCCAGCAGAACTAGCGGGGCACAAGAGACCCAGTACTTC CASRTSGAQETQYF
once NA TRBJ1-4 TRBV23-1 TGCGCCAGCAGTCAATCGGCCCGGGGTTTTAATGAAAAACTGTTTTTT CASSQSARGFNEKLFF
NA NA TRBJ1-1 TRBV6-4 TGTGCCAGCAGCACCTCAGAGAACACTGAAGCTTTCTTT CASSTSENTEAFF
NA NA TRBJ2-2 TRBV28 TGTGCCAGCAGTTCCCCTGGGGGGATGAGGTCCGGGGAGCTGTTTTTT CASSSPGGMRSGELFF
once NA TRBJ1-1 TRBV18 TGTGCCAGCTCAAACAGGGAAACTGAAGCTTTCTTT CASSNRETEAFF
NA NA TRBJ1-2 TRBV28 TGTGCCAGCAGTCCCGGACAGACCTATGGCTACACCTTC CASSPGQTYGYTF
NA TRBD2 TRBJ2-1 TRBV6-5 TGTGCCAGCAGTCTAGCGGGGGGTACAGGCAATGAGCAGTTCTTC CASSLAGGTGNEQFF
NA NA TRBJ2-7 TRBV28 TGTGCCAGCAGTTTAGGGGGGGCGAAGTCCTACGAGCAGTACTTC CASSLGGAKSYEQYF
once NA TRBJ1-2 TRBV7-9 TGTGCCAGCGGGACGAACAGGGAAATTTATGGCTACACCTTC CASGTNREIYGYTF
NA TRBD1 TRBJ2-7 TRBV11-2 TGTGCCAGCAGCACCCACAGGGGGCAAAAGATTTACGAGCAGTACTTC CASSTHRGQKIYEQYF
once NA TRBJ2-5 TRBV2 TGTGCCAGCAGTCTCTCCAGAGGGCAAGAGACCCAGTACTTC CASSLSRGQETQYF
NA TRBD1 TRBJ1-1 TRBV6-1 TGTGCCAGCAGTGATAAGAACAGGGGGGACACTGAAGCTTTCTTT CASSDKNRGDTEAFF
NA NA TRBJ1-4 TRBV5-1 TGCGCCAGCAGCTTGAGTACTGTGGTCGGAAAACTGTTTTTT CASSLSTVVGKLFF
NA TRBD1 TRBJ2-2 TRBV2 TGTGCCAGCAGTGAAACAGGGGGCACCGGGGAGCTGTTTTTT CASSETGGTGELFF
NA NA TRBJ2-7 TRBV5-1 TGCGCCAGCAGCTTGGAGGGGTTCGGTTACGAGCAGTACTTC CASSLEGFGYEQYF
NA NA TRBJ2-1 TRBV4-3 TGCGCCAGCAGCCAAGATGCAGGACAGGAGCAGTTCTTC CASSQDAGQEQFF
NA NA TRBJ1-1 TRBV6-5 TGTGCCAGCAGAGAGTCCCTAGGGAGGAACACTGAAGCTTTCTTT CASRESLGRNTEAFF
NA TRBD2 TRBJ2-1 TRBV4-3 TGCGCCAGCAGCCAAGCACCGGGACTAGCGGATCGAAAAAATGAGCAGTTCTTC CASSQAPGLADRKNEQFF
NA NA TRBJ2-3 TRBV7-2 TGTGCCAGCAGCTTAGTAGCGAGCACAGATACGCAGTATTTT CASSLVASTDTQYF
NA TRBD2 TRBJ2-5 TRBV2 TGTGCCAGCAGTGAGCGAGGGACTACCCAAGAGACCCAGTACTTC CASSERGTTQETQYF
NA NA TRBJ2-7 TRBV4-2 TGTGCCAGCAGCCAAGGGGTAGGGAGCTCCTACGAGCAGTACTTC CASSQGVGSSYEQYF
few TRBD2 TRBJ2-5 TRBV24-1 TGTGCCACCAGTGTATCCCTAGCGGGGGGGCCGGGTCAAGAGACCCAGTACTTC CATSVSLAGGPGQETQYF
NA TRBD1 TRBJ1-6 TRBV4-2 TGTGCCAGCAGCCAAGCCTCGGGACAGGGAAATTCACCCCTCCACTTT CASSQASGQGNSPLHF
few NA TRBJ2-2 TRBV3-1/TRBV3-2 TGTGCCAGCAGCCTCGGGGGGCGGGAGCTGTTTTTT CASSLGGRELFF
few NA TRBJ1-1 TRBV9 TGTGCCAGCAGCACCTCGGACAGCGCTGAAGCTTTCTTT CASSTSDSAEAFF
NA NA TRBJ1-5 TRBV28 TGTGCCAGCAGCCCTACGTCATTGTATCAGCCCCAGCATTTT CASSPTSLYQPQHF
few NA TRBJ2-1 TRBV5-5 TGTGCCAGCAGCCCCGACGGCAGGGTGGGGAATGAGCAGTTCTTC CASSPDGRVGNEQFF
few TRBD1 TRBJ2-2 TRBV5-3 TGTGCCAGAAGCAAGACAGGGGGGAACACCGGGGAGCTGTTTTTT CARSKTGGNTGELFF
few NA TRBJ2-1 TRBV28 TGTGCCAGCAGTTTACCCAATTACAATGAGCAGTTCTTC CASSLPNYNEQFF